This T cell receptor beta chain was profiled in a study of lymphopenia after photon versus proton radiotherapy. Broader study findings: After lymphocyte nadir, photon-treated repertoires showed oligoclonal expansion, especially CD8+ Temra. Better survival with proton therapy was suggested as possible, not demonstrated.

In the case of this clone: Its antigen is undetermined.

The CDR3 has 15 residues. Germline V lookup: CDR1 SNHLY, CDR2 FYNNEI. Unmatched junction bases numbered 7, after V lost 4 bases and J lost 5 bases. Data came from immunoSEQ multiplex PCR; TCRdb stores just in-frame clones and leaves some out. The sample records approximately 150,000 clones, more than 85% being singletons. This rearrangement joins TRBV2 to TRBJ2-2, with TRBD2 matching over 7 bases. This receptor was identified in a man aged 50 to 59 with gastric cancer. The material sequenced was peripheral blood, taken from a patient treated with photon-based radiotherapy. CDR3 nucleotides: TGTGCCAGCAGTGCGGCCTTCGGGGGGACCGGGGAGCTGTTTTTT. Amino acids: CASSAAFGGTGELFF.